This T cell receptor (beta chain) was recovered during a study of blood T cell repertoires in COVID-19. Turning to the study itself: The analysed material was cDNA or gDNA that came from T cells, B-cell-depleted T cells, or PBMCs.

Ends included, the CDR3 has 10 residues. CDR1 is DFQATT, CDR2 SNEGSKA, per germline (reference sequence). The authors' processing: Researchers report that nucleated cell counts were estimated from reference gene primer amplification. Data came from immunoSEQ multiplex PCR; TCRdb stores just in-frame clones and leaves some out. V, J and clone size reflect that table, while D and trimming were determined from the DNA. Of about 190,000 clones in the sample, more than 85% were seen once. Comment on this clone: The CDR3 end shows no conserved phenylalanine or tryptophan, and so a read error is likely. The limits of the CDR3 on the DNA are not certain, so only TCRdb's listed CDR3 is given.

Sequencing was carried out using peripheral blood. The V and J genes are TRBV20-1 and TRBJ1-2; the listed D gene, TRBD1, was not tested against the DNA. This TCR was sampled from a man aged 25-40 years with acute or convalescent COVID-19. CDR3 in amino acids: CSAQGPRVVV.